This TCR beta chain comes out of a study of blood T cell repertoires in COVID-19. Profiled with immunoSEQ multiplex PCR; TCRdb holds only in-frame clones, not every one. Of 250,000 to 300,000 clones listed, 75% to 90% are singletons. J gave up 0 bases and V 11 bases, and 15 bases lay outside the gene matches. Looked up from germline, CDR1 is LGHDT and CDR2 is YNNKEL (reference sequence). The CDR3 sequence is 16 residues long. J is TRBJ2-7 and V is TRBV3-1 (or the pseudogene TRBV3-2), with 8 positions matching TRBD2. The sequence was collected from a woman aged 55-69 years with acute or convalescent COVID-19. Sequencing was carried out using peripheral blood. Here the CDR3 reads CASSGLVDRSSYEQYF. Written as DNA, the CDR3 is TGTGCCTCCTCGGGACTAGTTGACCGGAGCTCCTACGAGCAGTACTTC.